Detailed here is one T cell receptor (beta chain). Its antigen is still unknown. Per-nucleotide qualities are absent, and no much larger clonotype sits a single base away. According to the study, the label for this sample's time point signals: 20 to 30 weeks on oral tofacitinib. Reading the label with the study, this specimen's treatment or condition is: oral pan-JAK inhibitor, 5-10 mg twice daily. Peripheral blood and lesional scalp punch biopsies were obtained from patients with alopecia areata. After PBMCs were isolated by density centrifugation and stained for CD3, CD4 and CD8, a FACSAria was used to sort CD4+ and CD8+ T cells. This entry belongs to a study of CD8+ T cells in alopecia areata (dated by TCRdb to 2017 to 2018). With regard to the full study: Treated patients were enrolled in an open-label pilot trial of oral tofacitinib at 5 to 10 mg twice daily for moderate-to-severe alopecia areata. In treated patients, disease severity was measured using the SALT score, which gives the percentage of scalp surface area affected. TCRbeta CDR3 regions were amplified by immunoSEQ multiplex PCR with 35 Vbeta forward and 13 Jbeta reverse primers. In both human patients and the C3H/HeJ mouse model, the study applied high-throughput TCRbeta sequencing to look at T cell clonal expansion in alopecia areata. RNA was extracted with the PAXgene miRNA kit for fixed scalp, the miRNeasy kit for PBMCs, and the RNeasy kit for mouse skin. Biopsies were taken from tofacitinib-treated patients at baseline and again at 4 and 24 weeks into treatment, and several of those patients also had a later scalp biopsy. Scalp tissue and sorted CD4+ and CD8+ peripheral blood T cells from patchy and totalis/universalis alopecia areata patients and from healthy controls were covered by human TCRbeta sequencing. Clonality in the scalp was compared among normal scalp (n=4), patchy alopecia areata scalp (n=8), and alopecia totalis/universalis scalp (n=8). Patients stayed on tofacitinib for 6 to 18 months and then had 6 months of follow-up off drug so that delayed response and recurrence could be assessed. Results and caveats for the whole study, not just this receptor: Tofacitinib significantly lowered scalp clonality and the number of expanded CD8+ clones among the top 100 scalp clones. Because the treated cohort was small and had only one nonresponder, larger studies are needed to examine links between baseline CD8+ expansion and response. Lesional scalp, especially in alopecia totalis/universalis, showed higher clonality and more expanded CD8+ clones than normal scalp, suggesting antigenic drive. Unlike mouse skin, where gammadelta T cells dominate, normal human skin contains resident alphabeta T cells that get sequenced too, which complicates analysis of the scalp TCR repertoire. Many expanded lesional clones persisted in scalp and blood during tofacitinib treatment, which may partly explain relapse after stopping treatment. Shared TCR sequences between patients were less evident than in mice, which may be partly attributable to HLA diversity in the patient population.

Trimmed from V: 5 bases; trimmed from J: 1 base; junction bases lacking a gene match: 4. There are 14 amino acids in the CDR3, from cysteine to phenylalanine inclusive. Solely the CDR3 DNA is kept, with 42 bases framed from the first base. From a lookup of the germline V gene (reference sequence), CDR1 and CDR2 are PRHDT and FYEKMQ. Library preparation was by the immunoSEQ multiplex PCR assay. RNA was extracted from all samples and reverse transcribed into cDNA as template for TCR sequencing. SuperScript III was used for first-strand cDNA synthesis, primed with a 2:1 mix of oligo-dT and random hexamers. A synthetic immune receptor repertoire was used to assess amplification bias, and residual bias was removed computationally. In the source study's methods: Raw reads were preprocessed to remove errors, and CDR3 was defined according to IMGT conventions as the region from the conserved cysteine to phenylalanine. Clonality was calculated as 1 minus Shannon entropy normalized by log2 of the number of productive unique TCRs. Scalp TCRbeta sequences were cross-referenced with sorted blood CD4 and CD8 repertoires so that the CD4 or CD8 identity of scalp clones could be inferred. TCRdb limited this immuneACCESS table to in-frame rearrangements with V and J called. A share of clones is missing; checked studies link under half to unresolved V genes, and the rest is unexplained. D and trimming were read from the DNA, whereas the V and J calls and clone size are those reported in that table. This sample lists 150,000 to 200,000 clones; 60% were detected once. The ten largest clones add up to approximately 0.93% of the sample.

The V and J genes are TRBV13 and TRBJ2-7, with 8 bases aligning to TRBD1. Sequenced material: CD4+ T cells sorted from blood, taken at week 24, from a patient treated with tofacitinib. The TCR was taken from a human donor with alopecia areata. In nucleotides, the sequence is TGTGCCAGCAGCCTCCGGGACAGGTCCTACGAGCAGTACTTC. Protein translation: CASSLRDRSYEQYF.